The following is a T cell receptor (beta chain) sequence with its context. This sample was taken from a study of blood T cell repertoires in COVID-19. Some clones are missing from TCRdb's copy, which holds only in-frame ones; the method was immunoSEQ multiplex PCR. In the table there are approximately 240,000 clones, approximately 90% of which are singletons. J gave up 1 base and V 4 bases, and 1 base lay outside the gene matches. Germline V gene lookup returns CDR1 ENHRY and CDR2 SYGVKD. CDR3 size: 14 residues. The chain has TRBV10-3 and TRBJ2-7; 10 positions match TRBD2. The TCR sequence derives from a woman aged 18-29 years who had recovered from COVID-19. Sequencing used PBMCs or T cells enriched from blood (not recorded which). The CDR3 DNA sequence: TGTGCCATCAGTGGACTAGCGGGTTCCTACGAGCAGTACTTC. It yields the protein CAISGLAGSYEQYF.